This T cell receptor (beta chain) was found in a study of blood T cell repertoires in COVID-19. Germline V gives CDR1 LGHDT, CDR2 YNNKEL (reference sequence). The V and J ends lost 5 bases and 4 bases, in that order; junction bases with no gene match: 7. The CDR3 runs 14 residues. This clone was seen only once. Method: immunoSEQ multiplex PCR; TCRdb's copy keeps in-frame clones and lacks some. The repertoire has fewer than 700,000 clones, about 89% of them found once; the top ten carry less than 9%. Material: peripheral blood. The TCR was taken from a woman aged 45-60 years with COVID-19, enrolled during active disease. The rearrangement uses TRBV3-1 (or the pseudogene TRBV3-2) and TRBJ1-1, with 7 bases lining up with TRBD1. The CDR3, as DNA: TGTGCCAGCAGCTATACAGGGGTGGGCACTGAAGCTTTCTTT. It codes for CASSYTGVGTEAFF.